This T cell receptor beta chain was found in a study of T cell repertoires in cytomegalovirus infection. The overall study: Indications of both CMV infection and matching HLA type were provided by public TCR beta signatures. Whole-study findings and limits: Predominance within the ex vivo response was attributable to HLA-C-restricted CMV-specific TCR beta clonotypes. Using cumulative public TCR beta family frequency, the authors identified those who carried CMV together with the relevant HLA.

This clonotype was seen only a few times. Its target is not known. TCRdb passed the reads through MiXCR, listing each CDR3 protein once. Altogether about 330,000 distinct CDR3 sequences are present, about 35% being singletons, with the ten largest covering roughly 13%. The sequences come from cultured PBMCs, collected from culture after CMV antigen stimulation. This clonotype originated in a human donor in good health (CMV status not recorded). Some clones in this sample may be carry-over from other donors' samples.

The CDR3 nucleotides read TGTGCCAGCTTAGCGGGAGGTGGATCAGATACGCAGTATTTT. Translating it yields CASLAGGGSDTQYF. The chain joins TRBV7-8 to TRBJ2-3; 10 nucleotides align to TRBD2. V lost 8 bases to trimming and J lost 4 bases; unmatched junction nucleotides: 6. Germline CDR1 reads SGHVS; CDR2 reads FQNEAQ. The CDR3 contains 14 residues.